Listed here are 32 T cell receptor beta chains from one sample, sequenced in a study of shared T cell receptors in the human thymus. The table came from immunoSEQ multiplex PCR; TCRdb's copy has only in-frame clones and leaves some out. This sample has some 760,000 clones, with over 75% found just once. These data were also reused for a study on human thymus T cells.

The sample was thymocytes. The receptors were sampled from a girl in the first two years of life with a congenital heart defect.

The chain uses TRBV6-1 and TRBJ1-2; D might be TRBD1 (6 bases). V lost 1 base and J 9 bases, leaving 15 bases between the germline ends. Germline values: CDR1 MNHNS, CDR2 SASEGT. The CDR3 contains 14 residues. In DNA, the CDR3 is TGTGCCAGCAGTGAAGGACACGGACAGAGTAGCTACACCTTC. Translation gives CASSEGHGQSSYTF.

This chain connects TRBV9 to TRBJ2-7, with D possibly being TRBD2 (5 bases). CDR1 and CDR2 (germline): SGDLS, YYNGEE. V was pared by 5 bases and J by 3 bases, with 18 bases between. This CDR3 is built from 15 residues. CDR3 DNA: TGTGCCAGCAGTCGGACTGGATCTGGAAACTACGAGCAGTACTTC. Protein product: CASSRTGSGNYEQYF.

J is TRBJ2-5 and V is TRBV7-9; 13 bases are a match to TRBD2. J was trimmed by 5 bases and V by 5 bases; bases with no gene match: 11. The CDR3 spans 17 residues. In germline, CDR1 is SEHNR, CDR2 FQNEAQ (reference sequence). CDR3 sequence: CASSARTSGGALETQYF. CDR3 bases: TGTGCCAGCAGCGCGAGAACTAGCGGGGGGGCCTTGGAGACCCAGTACTTC.

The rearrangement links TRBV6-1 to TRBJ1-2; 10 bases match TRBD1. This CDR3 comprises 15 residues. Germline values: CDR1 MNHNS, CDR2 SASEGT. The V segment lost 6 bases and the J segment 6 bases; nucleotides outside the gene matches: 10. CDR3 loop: CASSFQGTGENGYTF. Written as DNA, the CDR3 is TGTGCCAGCAGCTTCCAAGGGACAGGGGAGAATGGCTACACCTTC.

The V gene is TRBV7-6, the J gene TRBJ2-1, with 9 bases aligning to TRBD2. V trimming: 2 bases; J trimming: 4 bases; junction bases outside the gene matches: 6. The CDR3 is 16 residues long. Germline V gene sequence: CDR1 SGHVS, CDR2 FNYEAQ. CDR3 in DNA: TGTGCCAGCAGCTTAACGGCGGGGGGGTTTTACAATGAGCAGTTCTTC. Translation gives CASSLTAGGFYNEQFF.

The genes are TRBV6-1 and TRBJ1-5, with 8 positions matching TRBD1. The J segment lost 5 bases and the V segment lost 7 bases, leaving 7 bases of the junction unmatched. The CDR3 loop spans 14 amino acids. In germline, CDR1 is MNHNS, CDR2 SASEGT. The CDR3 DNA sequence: TGTGCCAGCACCAGACAGGGGAACCATCAGCCCCAGCATTTT. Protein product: CASTRQGNHQPQHF.

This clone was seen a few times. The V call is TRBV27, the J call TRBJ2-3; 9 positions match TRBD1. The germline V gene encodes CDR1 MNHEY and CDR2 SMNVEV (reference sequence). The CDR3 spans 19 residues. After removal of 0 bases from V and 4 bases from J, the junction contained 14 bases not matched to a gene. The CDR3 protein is CASSLSTGGGFTTPDTQYF. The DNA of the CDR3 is TGTGCCAGCAGTTTATCGACAGGGGGAGGCTTTACGACCCCAGATACGCAGTATTTT.

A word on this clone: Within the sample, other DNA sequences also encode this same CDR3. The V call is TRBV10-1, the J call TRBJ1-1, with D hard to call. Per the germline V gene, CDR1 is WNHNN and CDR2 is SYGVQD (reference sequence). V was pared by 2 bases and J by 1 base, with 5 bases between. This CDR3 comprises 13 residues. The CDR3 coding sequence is TGCGCCAGCAGTGAGGAGGGGAACACTGAAGCTTTCTTT. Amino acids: CASSEEGNTEAFF.

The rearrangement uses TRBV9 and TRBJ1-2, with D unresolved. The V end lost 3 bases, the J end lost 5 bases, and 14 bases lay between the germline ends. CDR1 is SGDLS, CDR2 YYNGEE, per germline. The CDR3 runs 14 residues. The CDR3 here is CASSARPGDYGYTF. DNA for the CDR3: TGTGCCAGCAGCGCGCGGCCCGGGGATTATGGCTACACCTTC.

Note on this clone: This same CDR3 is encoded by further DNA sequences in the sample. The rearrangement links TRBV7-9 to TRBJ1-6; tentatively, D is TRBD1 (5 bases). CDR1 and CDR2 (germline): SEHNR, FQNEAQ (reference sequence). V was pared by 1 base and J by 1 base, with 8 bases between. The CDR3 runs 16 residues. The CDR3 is CASSLGTGSYNSPLHF. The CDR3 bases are TGTGCCAGCAGCTTAGGTACAGGTTCCTATAATTCACCCCTCCACTTT. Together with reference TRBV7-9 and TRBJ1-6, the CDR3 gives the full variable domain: DTGVSQNPRHKITKRGQNVTFRCDPISEHNRLYWYRQTLGQGPEFLTYFQNEAQLEKSRLLSDRFSAERPKGSFSTLEIQRTEQGDSAMYLCASSLGTGSYNSPLHFGNGTRLTVT.

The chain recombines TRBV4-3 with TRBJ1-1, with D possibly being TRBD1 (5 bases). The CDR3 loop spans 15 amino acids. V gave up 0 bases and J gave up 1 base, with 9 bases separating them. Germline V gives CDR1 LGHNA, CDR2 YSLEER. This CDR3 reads CASSQDRGTNTEAFF. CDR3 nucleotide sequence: TGCGCCAGCAGCCAAGATCGCGGGACGAACACTGAAGCTTTCTTT.

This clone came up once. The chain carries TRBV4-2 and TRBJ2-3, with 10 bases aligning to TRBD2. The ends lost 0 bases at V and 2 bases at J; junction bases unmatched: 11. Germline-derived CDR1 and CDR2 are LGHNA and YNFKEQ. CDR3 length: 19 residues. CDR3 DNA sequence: TGTGCCAGCAGCCAAGAGACCCTGGGGACTAGCGTTTCCACAGATACGCAGTATTTT. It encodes CASSQETLGTSVSTDTQYF.

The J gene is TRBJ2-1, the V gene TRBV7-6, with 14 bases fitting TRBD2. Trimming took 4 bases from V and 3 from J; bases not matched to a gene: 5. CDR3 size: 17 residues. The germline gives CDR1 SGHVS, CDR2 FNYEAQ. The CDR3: CASSSEGLAGDYNEQFF. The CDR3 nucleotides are TGTGCCAGCAGCTCCGAGGGACTAGCGGGGGACTACAATGAGCAGTTCTTC.

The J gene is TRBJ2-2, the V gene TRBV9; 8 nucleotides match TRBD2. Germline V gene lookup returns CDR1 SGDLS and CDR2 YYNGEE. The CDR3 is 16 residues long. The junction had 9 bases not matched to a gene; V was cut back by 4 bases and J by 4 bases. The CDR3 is CASSTNKRGSTGELFF. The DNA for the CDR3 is TGTGCCAGCAGCACTAACAAGCGGGGGAGCACCGGGGAGCTGTTTTTT.

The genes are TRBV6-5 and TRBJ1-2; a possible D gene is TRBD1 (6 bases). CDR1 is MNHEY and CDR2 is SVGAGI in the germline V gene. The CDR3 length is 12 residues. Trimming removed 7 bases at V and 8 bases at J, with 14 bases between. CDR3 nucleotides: TGTGCCAGCACCCTTCGACAGGCCGGCTACACCTTC. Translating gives CASTLRQAGYTF.

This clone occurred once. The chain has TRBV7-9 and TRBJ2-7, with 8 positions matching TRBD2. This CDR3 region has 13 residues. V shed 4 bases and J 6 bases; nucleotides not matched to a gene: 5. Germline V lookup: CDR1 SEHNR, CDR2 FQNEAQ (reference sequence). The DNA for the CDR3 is TGTGCCAGCAGCTCTTCCGGGGGGGGCGAGCAGTACTTC. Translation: CASSSSGGGEQYF.

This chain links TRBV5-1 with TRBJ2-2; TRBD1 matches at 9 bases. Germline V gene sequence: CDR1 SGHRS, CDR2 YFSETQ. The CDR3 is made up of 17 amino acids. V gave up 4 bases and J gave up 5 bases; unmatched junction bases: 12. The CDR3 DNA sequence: TGCGCCAGCAGCACCCTGGGTGGGACAGGGACGACCGGGGAGCTGTTTTTT. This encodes CASSTLGGTGTTGELFF.

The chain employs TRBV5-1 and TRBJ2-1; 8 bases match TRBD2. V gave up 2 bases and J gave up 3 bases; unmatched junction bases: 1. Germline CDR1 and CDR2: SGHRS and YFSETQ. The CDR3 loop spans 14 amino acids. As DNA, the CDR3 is TGCGCCAGCAGCTTTAGCGGGGACTACAATGAGCAGTTCTTC. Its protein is CASSFSGDYNEQFF.

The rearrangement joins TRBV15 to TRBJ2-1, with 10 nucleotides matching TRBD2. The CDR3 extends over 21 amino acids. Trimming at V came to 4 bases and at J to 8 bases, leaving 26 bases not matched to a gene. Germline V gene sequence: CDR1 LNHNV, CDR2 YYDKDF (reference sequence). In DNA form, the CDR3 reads TGTGCCACCAGCACTTCGGGCGCGCGCCAACTAGCGGGGATATTGGTTGATGAGCAGTTCTTC. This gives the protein CATSTSGARQLAGILVDEQFF.

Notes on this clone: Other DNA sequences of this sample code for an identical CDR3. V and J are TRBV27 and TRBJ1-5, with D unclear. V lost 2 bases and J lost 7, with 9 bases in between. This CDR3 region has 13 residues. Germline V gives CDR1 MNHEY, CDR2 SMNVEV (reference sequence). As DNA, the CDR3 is TGTGCCAGCAGTTTACGGGTCCGGCAGCCCCAGCATTTT. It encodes CASSLRVRQPQHF.

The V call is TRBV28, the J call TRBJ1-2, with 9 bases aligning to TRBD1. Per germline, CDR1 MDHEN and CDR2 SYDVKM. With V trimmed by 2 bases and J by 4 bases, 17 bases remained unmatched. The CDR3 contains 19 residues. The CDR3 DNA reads TGTGCCAGCAGTTTACTCCACTCCTCCACAGGGGGCGCTTGCTATGGCTACACCTTC. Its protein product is CASSLLHSSTGGACYGYTF.

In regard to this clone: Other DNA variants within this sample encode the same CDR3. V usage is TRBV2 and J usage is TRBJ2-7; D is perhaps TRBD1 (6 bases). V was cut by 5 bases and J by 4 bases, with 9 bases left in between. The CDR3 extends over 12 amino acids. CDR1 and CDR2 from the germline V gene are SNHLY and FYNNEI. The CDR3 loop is CASSPQGYEQYF. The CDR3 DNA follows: TGTGCCAGCAGTCCTCAGGGGTACGAGCAGTACTTC.

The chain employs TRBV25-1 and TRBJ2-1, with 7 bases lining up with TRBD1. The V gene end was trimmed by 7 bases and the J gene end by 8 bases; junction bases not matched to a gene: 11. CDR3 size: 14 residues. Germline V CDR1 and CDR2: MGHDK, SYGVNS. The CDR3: CASMSHTGVDEQFF. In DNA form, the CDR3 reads TGTGCCAGCATGTCTCACACAGGGGTAGATGAGCAGTTCTTC.

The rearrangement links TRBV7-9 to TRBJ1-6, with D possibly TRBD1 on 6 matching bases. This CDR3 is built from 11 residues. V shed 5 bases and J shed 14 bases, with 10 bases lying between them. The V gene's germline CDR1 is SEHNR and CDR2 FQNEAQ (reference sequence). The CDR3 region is CASSLRDTLHF. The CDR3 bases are TGTGCCAGCAGCCTCCGGGACACCCTCCACTTT.

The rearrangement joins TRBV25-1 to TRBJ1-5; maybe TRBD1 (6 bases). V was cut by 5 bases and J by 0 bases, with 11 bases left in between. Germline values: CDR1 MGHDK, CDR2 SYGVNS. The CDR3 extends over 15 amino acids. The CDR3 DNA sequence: TGTGCCAGCAGTAGCGGGACACATAGCAATCAGCCCCAGCATTTT. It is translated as CASSSGTHSNQPQHF.

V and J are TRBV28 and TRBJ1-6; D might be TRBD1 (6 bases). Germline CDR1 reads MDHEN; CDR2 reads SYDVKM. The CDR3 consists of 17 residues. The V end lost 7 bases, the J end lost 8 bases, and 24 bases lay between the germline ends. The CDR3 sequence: CASTLVRGGGGDSPLHF. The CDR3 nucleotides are TGTGCCAGCACCCTAGTTAGGGGGGGAGGGGGAGATTCACCCCTCCACTTT.

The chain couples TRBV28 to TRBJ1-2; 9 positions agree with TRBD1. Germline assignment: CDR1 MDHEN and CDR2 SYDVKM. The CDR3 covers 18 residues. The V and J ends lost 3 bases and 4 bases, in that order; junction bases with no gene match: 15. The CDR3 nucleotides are TGTGCCAGCAGTTTGGATATACAGGGGGCAGACGATAGCTATGGCTACACCTTC. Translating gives CASSLDIQGADDSYGYTF.

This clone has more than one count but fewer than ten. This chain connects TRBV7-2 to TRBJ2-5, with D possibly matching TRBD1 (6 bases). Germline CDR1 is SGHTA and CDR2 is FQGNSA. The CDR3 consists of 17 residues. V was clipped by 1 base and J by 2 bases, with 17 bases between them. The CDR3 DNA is TGTGCCAGCAGCTTAGACCAGGGGATGGACACACAAGAGACCCAGTACTTC. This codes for CASSLDQGMDTQETQYF.

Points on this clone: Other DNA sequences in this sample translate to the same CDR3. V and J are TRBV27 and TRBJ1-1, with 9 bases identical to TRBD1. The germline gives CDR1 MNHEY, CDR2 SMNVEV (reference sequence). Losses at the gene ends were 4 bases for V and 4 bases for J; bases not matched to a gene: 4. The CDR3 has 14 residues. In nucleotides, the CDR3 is TGTGCCAGCAGTTATCGACAGGGGGGCACTGAAGCTTTCTTT. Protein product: CASSYRQGGTEAFF.

The DNA for the CDR3 is TGCGCCAGCAGTGAGGGCAGGGCAAGCACCGGGGAGCTGTTTTTT. It translates to CASSEGRASTGELFF. The chain links TRBV10-2 to TRBJ2-2; the D gene is possibly TRBD1 (5 bases). This CDR3 comprises 15 residues. V was clipped by 2 bases and J by 4 bases, with 11 bases between them. Germline lookup yields CDR1 WSHSY and CDR2 SAAADI.

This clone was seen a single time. CDR3: CASSVGDTVYSDSPLHF. In DNA form, the CDR3 reads TGTGCCAGCAGCGTAGGAGACACTGTATATTCGGATTCACCCCTCCACTTT. This chain joins TRBV9 and TRBJ1-6; D is uncertain. The CDR3 spans 17 residues. V gave up 0 bases and J gave up 8 bases, with 18 bases separating them. The V gene's germline CDR1 is SGDLS and CDR2 YYNGEE. Full variable domain (missing parts from reference TRBV9 and TRBJ1-6): DSGVTQTPKHLITATGQRVTLRCSPRSGDLSVYWYQQSLDQGLQFLIQYYNGEERAKGNILERFSAQQFPDLHSELNLSSLELGDSALYFCASSVGDTVYSDSPLHFGNGTRLTVT.

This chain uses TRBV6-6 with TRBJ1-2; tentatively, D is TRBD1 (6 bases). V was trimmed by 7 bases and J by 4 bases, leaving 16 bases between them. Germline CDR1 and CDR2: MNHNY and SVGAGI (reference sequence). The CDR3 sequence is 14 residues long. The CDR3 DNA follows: TGTGCCAGCAATGTGCGGGGGCAGAGCTATGGCTACACCTTC. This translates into CASNVRGQSYGYTF.